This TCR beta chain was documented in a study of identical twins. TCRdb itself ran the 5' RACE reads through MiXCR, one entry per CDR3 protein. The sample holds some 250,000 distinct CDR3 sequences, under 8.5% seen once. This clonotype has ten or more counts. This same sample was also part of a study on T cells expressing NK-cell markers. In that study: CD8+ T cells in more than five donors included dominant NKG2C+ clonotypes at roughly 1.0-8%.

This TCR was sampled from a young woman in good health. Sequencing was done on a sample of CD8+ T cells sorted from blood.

The DNA of the CDR3 is TGTGCCAGCAGCCCGGGACTCGGTTTGAATGAGCAGTTCTTC. Protein product: CASSPGLGLNEQFF. The gene calls are TRBV7-9 and TRBJ2-1; tentative D call: TRBD2 (6 bases). Germline V gene sequence: CDR1 SEHNR, CDR2 FQNEAQ (reference sequence). This CDR3 region has 14 residues. V was pared by 5 bases and J by 7 bases, with 15 bases between.